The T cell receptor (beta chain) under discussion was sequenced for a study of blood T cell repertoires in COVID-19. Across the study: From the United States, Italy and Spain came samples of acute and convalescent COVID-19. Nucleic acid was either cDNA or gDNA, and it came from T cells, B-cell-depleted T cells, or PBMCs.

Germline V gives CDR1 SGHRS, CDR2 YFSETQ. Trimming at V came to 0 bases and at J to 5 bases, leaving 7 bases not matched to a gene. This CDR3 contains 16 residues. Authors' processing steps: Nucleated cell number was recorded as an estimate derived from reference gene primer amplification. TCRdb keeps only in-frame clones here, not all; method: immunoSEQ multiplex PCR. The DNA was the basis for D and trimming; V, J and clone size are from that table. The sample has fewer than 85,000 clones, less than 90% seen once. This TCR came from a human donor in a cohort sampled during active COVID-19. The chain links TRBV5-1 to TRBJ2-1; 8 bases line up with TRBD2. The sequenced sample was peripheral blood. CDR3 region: CASSLVAGGSHNEQFF. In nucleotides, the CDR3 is TGCGCCAGCAGCTTGGTGGCGGGGGGATCCCACAATGAGCAGTTCTTC.